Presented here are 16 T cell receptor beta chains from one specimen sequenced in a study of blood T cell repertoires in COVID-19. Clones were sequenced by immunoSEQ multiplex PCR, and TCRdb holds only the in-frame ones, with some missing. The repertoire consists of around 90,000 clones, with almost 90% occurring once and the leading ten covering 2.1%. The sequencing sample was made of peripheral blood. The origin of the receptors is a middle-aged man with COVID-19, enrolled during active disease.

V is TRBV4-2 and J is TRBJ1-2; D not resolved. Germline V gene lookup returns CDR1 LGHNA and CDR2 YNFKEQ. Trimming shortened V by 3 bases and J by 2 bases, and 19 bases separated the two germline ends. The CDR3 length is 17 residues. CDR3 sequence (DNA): TGTGCCAGCAGCCACGAGGGCCGCGCGAAATTGAACTATGGCTACACCTTC. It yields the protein CASSHEGRAKLNYGYTF.

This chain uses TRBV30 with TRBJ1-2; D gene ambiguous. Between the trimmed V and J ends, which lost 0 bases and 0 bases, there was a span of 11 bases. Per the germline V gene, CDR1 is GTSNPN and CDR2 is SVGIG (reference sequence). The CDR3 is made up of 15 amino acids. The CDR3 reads CAWSVRLGANYGYTF. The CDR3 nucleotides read TGTGCCTGGAGTGTACGTCTGGGAGCTAACTATGGCTACACCTTC.

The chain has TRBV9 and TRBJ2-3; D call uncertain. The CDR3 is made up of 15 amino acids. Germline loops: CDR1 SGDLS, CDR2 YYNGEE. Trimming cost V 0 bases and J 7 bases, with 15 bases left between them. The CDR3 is CASSVGDSIQHTQYF. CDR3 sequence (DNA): TGTGCCAGCAGCGTAGGCGACTCCATCCAGCATACGCAGTATTTT.

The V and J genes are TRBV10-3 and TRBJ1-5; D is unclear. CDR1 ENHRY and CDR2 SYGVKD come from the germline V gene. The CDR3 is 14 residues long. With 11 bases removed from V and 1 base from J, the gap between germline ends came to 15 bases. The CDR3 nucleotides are TGTGCCGCATCCGGGGTGTCCAGCAATCAGCCCCAGCATTTT. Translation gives CAASGVSSNQPQHF.

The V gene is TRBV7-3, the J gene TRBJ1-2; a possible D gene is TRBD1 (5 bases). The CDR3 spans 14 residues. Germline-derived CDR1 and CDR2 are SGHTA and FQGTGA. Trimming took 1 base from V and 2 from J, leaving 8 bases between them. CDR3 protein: CASSLNPGNYGYTF. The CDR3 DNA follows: TGTGCCAGCAGCTTAAACCCAGGGAACTATGGCTACACCTTC.

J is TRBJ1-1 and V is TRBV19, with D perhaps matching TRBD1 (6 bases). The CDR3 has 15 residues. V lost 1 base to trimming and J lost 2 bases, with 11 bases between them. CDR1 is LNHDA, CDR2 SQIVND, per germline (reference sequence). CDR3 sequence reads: CASSIASRGNTEAFF. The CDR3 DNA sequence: TGTGCCAGTAGTATAGCCAGCAGGGGTAACACTGAAGCTTTCTTT. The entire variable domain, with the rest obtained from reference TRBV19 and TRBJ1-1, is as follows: DGGITQSPKYLFRKEGQNVTLSCEQNLNHDAMYWYRQDPGQGLRLIYYSQIVNDFQKGDIAEGYSVSREKKESFPLTVTSAQKNPTAFYLCASSIASRGNTEAFFGQGTRLTVV.

For the CDR3, the DNA is TGTGCCAGTAGTATAGCCCGGGACAGCTACGAGCAGTACTTC. Translated: CASSIARDSYEQYF. The gene calls are TRBV19 and TRBJ2-7, with 7 bases lining up with TRBD1. This CDR3 spans 14 amino acids. With 1 base clipped from V and 3 bases from J, the junction kept 3 bases outside the gene matches. From germline, CDR1 is LNHDA and CDR2 SQIVND (reference sequence).

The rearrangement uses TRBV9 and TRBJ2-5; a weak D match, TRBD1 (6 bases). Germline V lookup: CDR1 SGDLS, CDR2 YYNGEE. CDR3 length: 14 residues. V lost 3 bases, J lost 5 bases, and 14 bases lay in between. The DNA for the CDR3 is TGTGCCAGCAGCGCCTCGGACAGACAGGAGACCCAGTACTTC. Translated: CASSASDRQETQYF.

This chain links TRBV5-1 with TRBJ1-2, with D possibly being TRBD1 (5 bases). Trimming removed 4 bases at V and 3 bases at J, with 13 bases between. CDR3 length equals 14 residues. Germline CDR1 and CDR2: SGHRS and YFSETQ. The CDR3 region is CASSDPGKYYGYTF. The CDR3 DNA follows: TGCGCCAGCAGCGACCCAGGGAAATACTATGGCTACACCTTC.

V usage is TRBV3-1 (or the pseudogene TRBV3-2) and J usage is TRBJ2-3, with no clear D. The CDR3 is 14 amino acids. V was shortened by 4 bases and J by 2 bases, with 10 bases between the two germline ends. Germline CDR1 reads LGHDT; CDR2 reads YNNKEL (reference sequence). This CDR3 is CASSLSGNTDTQYF. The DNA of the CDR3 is TGTGCCAGCAGCCTGTCGGGTAACACAGATACGCAGTATTTT.

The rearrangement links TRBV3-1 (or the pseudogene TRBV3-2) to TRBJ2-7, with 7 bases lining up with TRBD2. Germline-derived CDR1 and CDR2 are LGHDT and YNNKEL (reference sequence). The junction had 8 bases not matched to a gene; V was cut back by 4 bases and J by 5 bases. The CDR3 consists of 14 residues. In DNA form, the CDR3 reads TGTGCCAGCAGCCTGGGACCGCGGGGGAACGAGCAGTACTTC. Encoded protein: CASSLGPRGNEQYF.

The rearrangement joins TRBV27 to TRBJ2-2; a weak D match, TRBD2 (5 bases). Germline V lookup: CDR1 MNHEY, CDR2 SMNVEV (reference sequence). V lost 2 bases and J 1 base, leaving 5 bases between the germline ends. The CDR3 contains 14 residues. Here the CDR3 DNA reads TGTGCCAGCAGTTTAGGGAGGAACACCGGGGAGCTGTTTTTT. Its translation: CASSLGRNTGELFF.

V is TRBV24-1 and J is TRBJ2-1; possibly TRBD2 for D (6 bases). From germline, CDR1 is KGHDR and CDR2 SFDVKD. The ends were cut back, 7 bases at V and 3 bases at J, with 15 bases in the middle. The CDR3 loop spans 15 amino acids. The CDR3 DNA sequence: TGTGCCACCAGCTCAGAGGACTATGGCTACAATGAGCAGTTCTTC. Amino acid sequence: CATSSEDYGYNEQFF.

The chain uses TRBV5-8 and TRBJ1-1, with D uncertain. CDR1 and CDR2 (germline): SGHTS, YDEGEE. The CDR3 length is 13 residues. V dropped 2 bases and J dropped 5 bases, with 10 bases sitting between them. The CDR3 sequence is CASSFERATEAFF. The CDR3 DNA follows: TGTGCCAGCAGCTTCGAGCGGGCAACTGAAGCTTTCTTT.

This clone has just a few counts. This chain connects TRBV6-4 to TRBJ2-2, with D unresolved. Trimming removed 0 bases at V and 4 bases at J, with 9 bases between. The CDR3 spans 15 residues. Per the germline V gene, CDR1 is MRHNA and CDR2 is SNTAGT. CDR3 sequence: CASSDSLDFTGELFF. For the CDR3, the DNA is TGTGCCAGCAGTGACTCGCTTGACTTCACCGGGGAGCTGTTTTTT.

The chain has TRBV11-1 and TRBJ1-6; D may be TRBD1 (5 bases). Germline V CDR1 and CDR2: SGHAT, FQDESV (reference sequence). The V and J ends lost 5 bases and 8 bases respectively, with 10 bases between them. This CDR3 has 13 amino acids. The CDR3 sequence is CASSPTTDSPLHF. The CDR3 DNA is TGTGCCAGCAGCCCCACGACAGATTCACCCCTCCACTTT.